The 18 T cell receptor beta chains reported below all come from one sample, sequenced in a study of shared clonotypes between healthy human individuals. The assay was immunoSEQ multiplex PCR, and TCRdb's table has in-frame clones only and misses some. The sample lists 980,000 or so clones, 60% to 85% occurring once. The sequenced sample consisted of memory CD4+ T cells sorted from blood. The subset here: CD45RA-negative fraction. The receptors here all came from a man aged 18 to 30 in good health.

About this clone itself: This same CDR3 is encoded by further DNA sequences in the sample. The rearrangement uses TRBV5-1 and TRBJ2-6, with unresolved D. The germline CDR1 and CDR2 sequences are SGHRS and YFSETQ. This CDR3 region has 14 residues. The germline V and J ends were trimmed by 2 bases and 0 bases, with 3 bases remaining between them. The CDR3 loop is CASSFNSGANVLTF. The CDR3 coding sequence is TGCGCCAGCAGCTTTAACTCTGGGGCCAACGTCCTGACTTTC. The entire variable domain, with the rest obtained from reference TRBV5-1 and TRBJ2-6, is as follows: KAGVTQTPRYLIKTRGQQVTLSCSPISGHRSVSWYQQTPGQGLQFLFEYFSETQRNKGNFPGRFSGRQFSNSRSEMNVSTLELGDSALYLCASSFNSGANVLTFGAGSRLTVL.

The V gene is TRBV5-4, the J gene TRBJ1-1; no definite D call. The CDR3 consists of 14 residues. Between the trimmed V and J ends, which lost 4 bases and 4 bases, there was a span of 14 bases. The germline CDR1 and CDR2 sequences are SGHNT and YYREEE (reference sequence). CDR3 coding DNA: TGTGCCAGCAGCCCGGGCCCCACGGGCACTGAAGCTTTCTTT. Amino acids: CASSPGPTGTEAFF. Full variable domain (missing parts from reference TRBV5-4 and TRBJ1-1): ETGVTQSPTHLIKTRGQQVTLRCSSQSGHNTVSWYQQALGQGPQFIFQYYREEENGRGNFPPRFSGLQFPNYSSELNVNALELDDSALYLCASSPGPTGTEAFFGQGTRLTVV.

This clone was counted ten times or more. The identical CDR3 is also encoded by other nucleotide sequences in the sample. The chain employs TRBV11-3 and TRBJ2-1; D perhaps matches TRBD2 (5 bases). V shed 3 bases and J shed 6 bases, with 12 bases lying between them. The CDR3 is 14 residues long. CDR1 and CDR2 (germline): SGHNT, YENEEA. CDR3 bases: TGTGCCAGCAGCTTCGGGCTAGCTGGCAATGAGCAGTTCTTC. Its protein product is CASSFGLAGNEQFF.

The gene calls are TRBV6-6 and TRBJ1-1; D not certain. Germline values: CDR1 MNHNY, CDR2 SVGAGI (reference sequence). This CDR3 comprises 14 residues. V gave up 8 bases and J gave up 1 base, with 14 bases separating them. DNA for the CDR3: TGTGCCAGCTCCATGACGGAGTCGAACACTGAAGCTTTCTTT. It codes for CASSMTESNTEAFF.

V usage is TRBV19 and J usage is TRBJ1-3, with unresolved D. Deletions cut 6 bases from V and 0 bases from J, with 12 bases between. CDR1 LNHDA and CDR2 SQIVND come from the germline V gene (reference sequence). The length of the CDR3 is 15 residues. CDR3 in amino acids: CASSKGVVSGNTIYF. In DNA, the CDR3 is TGTGCCAGTAGCAAAGGCGTCGTCTCTGGAAACACCATATATTTT.

The V call is TRBV30, the J call TRBJ1-4, with 7 bases aligning to TRBD1. Germline loops: CDR1 GTSNPN, CDR2 SVGIG (reference sequence). CDR3 size: 15 residues. With V trimmed by 3 bases and J by 4 bases, 8 bases remained unmatched. This CDR3 reads CAWRSRGRGNEKLFF. In nucleotides, the CDR3 is TGTGCCTGGAGATCGAGGGGGCGGGGTAATGAAAAACTGTTTTTT.

V usage is TRBV5-8 and J usage is TRBJ2-5, with a possible D match to TRBD2 (5 bases). Germline-derived CDR1 and CDR2 are SGHTS and YDEGEE. V shed 2 bases and J shed 5 bases, with 25 bases lying between them. The CDR3 is made up of 18 amino acids. CDR3 sequence reads: CASSFLDFRPILGETQYF. CDR3 DNA sequence: TGTGCCAGCAGCTTTCTAGACTTCAGGCCCATACTAGGGGAGACCCAGTACTTC.

The chain employs TRBV7-8 and TRBJ2-7; D remains unclear. Germline CDR1 is SGHVS and CDR2 is FQNEAQ. The CDR3 length is 14 residues. V lost 5 bases, J lost 0 bases, and 11 bases lay in between. Written as DNA, the CDR3 is TGTGCCAGCAGCCCCATTATTAGCTCCTACGAGCAGTACTTC. Amino acid sequence: CASSPIISSYEQYF.

Worth noting for this clone: The sample contains more than one DNA sequence encoding this CDR3. The rearrangement joins TRBV18 to TRBJ1-6; 7 bases are a match to TRBD1. The germline V gene encodes CDR1 KGHSH and CDR2 LQKENI. CDR3 length equals 13 residues. The J segment lost 6 bases and the V segment lost 4 bases, leaving 0 bases of the junction unmatched. CDR3 coding DNA: TGTGCCAGCTCACGGGACAGTAATTCACCCCTCCACTTT. It translates to CASSRDSNSPLHF.

This sequence joins TRBV10-3 and TRBJ2-5; 8 bases agree with TRBD2. The CDR3 covers 15 residues. Germline CDR1 ENHRY, CDR2 SYGVKD. The V gene end was trimmed by 6 bases and the J gene end by 4 bases; junction bases not matched to a gene: 10. The CDR3 sequence is CAISSGLGARETQYF. The CDR3 DNA follows: TGTGCCATCAGCTCGGGACTAGGGGCCCGAGAGACCCAGTACTTC.

This clone was recorded only once. This specimen includes other DNA sequences encoding the same CDR3. This rearrangement joins TRBV5-1 to TRBJ1-1; D possibly corresponds to TRBD1 (5 bases). Germline loops: CDR1 SGHRS, CDR2 YFSETQ. This CDR3 has 14 amino acids. V was pared by 0 bases and J by 1 base, with 7 bases between. The CDR3 DNA is TGCGCCAGCAGCTTGGGACAGCCGAACACTGAAGCTTTCTTT. It translates to CASSLGQPNTEAFF. The full variable domain, with the rest looked up from reference TRBV5-1 and TRBJ1-1, is KAGVTQTPRYLIKTRGQQVTLSCSPISGHRSVSWYQQTPGQGLQFLFEYFSETQRNKGNFPGRFSGRQFSNSRSEMNVSTLELGDSALYLCASSLGQPNTEAFFGQGTRLTVV.

This chain links TRBV6-4 with TRBJ1-1; possibly TRBD1 for D (6 bases). This CDR3 spans 14 amino acids. V shed 4 bases and J shed 3 bases, with 12 bases lying between them. CDR1 is MRHNA and CDR2 is SNTAGT in the germline V gene. The DNA for the CDR3 is TGTGCCAGCAGTGTTATGGCAGGGGACACTGAAGCTTTCTTT. Amino acid sequence: CASSVMAGDTEAFF.

This clone has a handful of counts. The rearrangement uses TRBV9 and TRBJ1-3; D ambiguous. Trimming removed 0 bases from V and 1 base from J, with 11 bases in between. The CDR3 is 16 amino acids. CDR1 is SGDLS, CDR2 YYNGEE, per germline. The CDR3 here is CASSVAAGISGNTIYF. CDR3 bases: TGTGCCAGCAGCGTAGCGGCGGGGATATCTGGAAACACCATATATTTT.

This clone has just one count. This chain links TRBV6-1 with TRBJ2-1; a weak D match, TRBD1 (5 bases). The germline gives CDR1 MNHNS, CDR2 SASEGT. With 4 bases removed from V and 2 bases from J, the gap between germline ends came to 15 bases. The CDR3 sequence is 16 residues long. CDR3 bases: TGTGCCAGCAGTGCCTTCCGACAGCAGCCCTACAATGAGCAGTTCTTC. It encodes CASSAFRQQPYNEQFF.

CDR3 in amino acids: CASSPGGGARGYTF. CDR3 nucleotides: TGTGCCAGCAGCCCGGGGGGAGGGGCGCGTGGCTACACCTTC. V gene TRBV7-2 combines with J gene TRBJ1-2, with TRBD1 as a possible D gene (5 bases). Between the trimmed V and J ends, which lost 5 bases and 7 bases, there was a span of 17 bases. There are 14 residues in the CDR3. Germline CDR1 SGHTA, CDR2 FQGNSA.

V is TRBV5-5 and J is TRBJ2-7; 11 bases align to TRBD2. The V gene end was trimmed by 4 bases and the J gene end by 6 bases; junction bases not matched to a gene: 9. CDR1 SGHKS and CDR2 YYEKEE come from the germline V gene (reference sequence). This CDR3 contains 15 residues. DNA of the CDR3: TGTGCCAGCAGCCCCAGACTAGCGGGGTTTGGCGAGCAGTACTTC. Translated: CASSPRLAGFGEQYF.

The V gene is TRBV4-1, the J gene TRBJ1-5; D not certain. V shed 1 base and J shed 6 bases, with 13 bases lying between them. There are 15 residues in the CDR3. Germline loops: CDR1 MGHRA, CDR2 YSYEKL. The chain's CDR3 is CASSQVVGLSQPQHF. In DNA, the CDR3 is TGCGCCAGCAGCCAAGTGGTCGGGTTAAGTCAGCCCCAGCATTTT.

V gene TRBV10-3 combines with J gene TRBJ2-5; 8 positions agree with TRBD2. The CDR3 has 17 amino acids. Germline CDR1 and CDR2: ENHRY and SYGVKD. V was pared by 6 bases and J by 1 base, with 13 bases of the junction left unmatched. CDR3 coding DNA: TGTGCCATCAGCAACCCCTCGGGGGGGCAGCGCCAAGAGACCCAGTACTTC. Residues: CAISNPSGGQRQETQYF.